The rows below give T cell receptor beta chains drawn from one sample of a study of neoadjuvant anti-PD-1 for oral cavity cancer. The protocol was immunoSEQ multiplex PCR, while the TCRdb copy is restricted to in-frame clones and leaves out a portion. The sample lists roughly 67,000 clones; about four fifths were seen once. The specimen was PBMCs, collected before nivolumab (anti-PD-1) treatment. These receptors all stem from a person aged 40 to 85 with oral cavity squamous cell carcinoma. Both conserved end residues are part of each CDR3. Fields, in order: V gene, J gene, clone size, CDR3 length, D gene, CDR3 protein, CDR3 DNA. A D gene is named only where the DNA matches it firmly. Only some rows state a clone size, as once, few, many or a class for expanded clones.

V gene: TRBV6-5
J gene: TRBJ1-6
clone size: .
CDR3 length: 15
D gene: .
CDR3 protein: CASSYSTPSRSPLHF
CDR3 DNA: TGTGCCAGCAGTTACTCGACCCCTTCGCGTTCACCCCTCCACTTT

V gene: TRBV6-5
J gene: TRBJ2-7
clone size: once
CDR3 length: 14
D gene: TRBD2
CDR3 protein: CASRVGTSGFLQYF
CDR3 DNA: TGTGCCAGCAGGGTCGGGACTAGCGGTTTTTTGCAGTACTTC

V gene: TRBV29-1
J gene: TRBJ2-7
clone size: .
CDR3 length: 13
D gene: TRBD2
CDR3 protein: CSVLSSGAYEQYF
CDR3 DNA: TGCAGCGTTTTATCTAGCGGGGCCTACGAGCAGTACTTC

V gene: TRBV30
J gene: TRBJ2-6
clone size: .
CDR3 length: 18
D gene: TRBD2
CDR3 protein: CAWSLSGGSASGANVLTF
CDR3 DNA: TGTGCCTGGAGTCTTAGCGGGGGCTCTGCATCTGGGGCCAACGTCCTGACTTTC

V gene: TRBV5-1
J gene: TRBJ1-6
clone size: .
CDR3 length: 17
D gene: .
CDR3 protein: CASSPASWGREWSPLHF
CDR3 DNA: TGCGCCAGCTCCCCTGCGTCCTGGGGTCGGGAATGGTCACCCCTCCACTTT

V gene: TRBV2
J gene: TRBJ2-1
clone size: .
CDR3 length: 11
D gene: TRBD2
CDR3 protein: CASGTSGGQFF
CDR3 DNA: TGTGCCAGTGGGACTAGCGGGGGGCAGTTCTTC

V gene: TRBV6-4
J gene: TRBJ2-2
clone size: .
CDR3 length: 15
D gene: TRBD2
CDR3 protein: CASSDGTKNTGELFF
CDR3 DNA: TGTGCCAGCAGTGACGGGACTAAAAACACCGGGGAGCTGTTTTTT

V gene: TRBV7-8
J gene: TRBJ1-5
clone size: once
CDR3 length: 18
D gene: TRBD1
CDR3 protein: CASSPQPTGGLSNQPQHF
CDR3 DNA: TGTGCCAGCAGCCCTCAACCGACAGGGGGCTTGAGCAATCAGCCCCAGCATTTT

V gene: TRBV30
J gene: TRBJ2-7
clone size: .
CDR3 length: 16
D gene: TRBD2
CDR3 protein: CAWRAPRSGRADEQYF
CDR3 DNA: TGTGCCTGGAGGGCGCCACGAAGCGGGAGGGCCGACGAGCAGTACTTC

V gene: TRBV7-6
J gene: TRBJ2-3
clone size: .
CDR3 length: 15
D gene: .
CDR3 protein: CASSRGQGGTDTQYF
CDR3 DNA: TGTGCCAGCAGCCGCGGCCAGGGAGGAACAGATACGCAGTATTTT

V gene: TRBV28
J gene: TRBJ1-5
clone size: .
CDR3 length: 15
D gene: TRBD1
CDR3 protein: CASRRPGQGHQPQHF
CDR3 DNA: TGTGCCAGCAGGAGGCCGGGACAGGGCCATCAGCCCCAGCATTTT

V gene: TRBV28
J gene: TRBJ2-7
clone size: .
CDR3 length: 12
D gene: .
CDR3 protein: CASSSETYEQYF
CDR3 DNA: TGTGCCAGCAGTTCTGAGACCTACGAGCAGTACTTC

V gene: TRBV19
J gene: TRBJ1-6
clone size: few
CDR3 length: 16
D gene: TRBD1
CDR3 protein: CASSIARQGNRAPLHF
CDR3 DNA: TGTGCCAGTAGTATCGCCAGACAGGGAAATAGGGCACCCCTCCACTTT

V gene: TRBV11-2
J gene: TRBJ1-1
clone size: .
CDR3 length: 15
D gene: .
CDR3 protein: CASSLERVSNTEAFF
CDR3 DNA: TGTGCCAGCAGCTTAGAGAGAGTTTCGAACACTGAAGCTTTCTTT

V gene: TRBV2
J gene: TRBJ2-5
clone size: .
CDR3 length: 13
D gene: .
CDR3 protein: CASTPWGQETQYF
CDR3 DNA: TGTGCCAGCACCCCATGGGGGCAAGAGACCCAGTACTTC

V gene: TRBV13
J gene: TRBJ1-3
clone size: .
CDR3 length: 13
D gene: .
CDR3 protein: CASSLDRRNTIYF
CDR3 DNA: TGTGCCAGCAGCTTAGATCGCAGAAACACCATATATTTT

V gene: TRBV7-9
J gene: TRBJ1-2
clone size: .
CDR3 length: 11
D gene: .
CDR3 protein: CASSLDYGYTF
CDR3 DNA: TGTGCCAGCAGCTTAGACTATGGCTACACCTTC

V gene: TRBV6-1
J gene: TRBJ2-2
clone size: .
CDR3 length: 14
D gene: .
CDR3 protein: CAIRIQENTGELFF
CDR3 DNA: TGTGCCATCCGAATACAGGAGAACACCGGGGAGCTGTTTTTT

V gene: TRBV7-6
J gene: TRBJ1-1
clone size: .
CDR3 length: 15
D gene: .
CDR3 protein: CASSSWEAKNTEAFF
CDR3 DNA: TGTGCCAGCAGCTCGTGGGAGGCAAAGAACACTGAAGCTTTCTTT

V gene: TRBV19
J gene: TRBJ1-4
clone size: once
CDR3 length: 16
D gene: .
CDR3 protein: CASSILWASGDEKLFF
CDR3 DNA: TGTGCCAGTAGTATTTTGTGGGCCTCGGGGGATGAAAAACTGTTTTTT

V gene: TRBV9
J gene: TRBJ2-2
clone size: .
CDR3 length: 17
D gene: TRBD2
CDR3 protein: CASSVPQAGANTGELFF
CDR3 DNA: TGTGCCAGCAGCGTACCCCAAGCGGGAGCGAACACCGGGGAGCTGTTTTTT

V gene: TRBV29-1
J gene: TRBJ1-2
clone size: .
CDR3 length: 15
D gene: TRBD1
CDR3 protein: CSVVDRGREDYGYTF
CDR3 DNA: TGCAGCGTTGTAGACAGGGGGCGAGAAGACTATGGCTACACCTTC

V gene: TRBV7-3
J gene: TRBJ2-2
clone size: .
CDR3 length: 14
D gene: .
CDR3 protein: CASSWIENTGELFF
CDR3 DNA: TGTGCCAGCAGCTGGATAGAGAACACCGGGGAGCTGTTTTTT

V gene: TRBV13
J gene: TRBJ1-2
clone size: few
CDR3 length: 13
D gene: .
CDR3 protein: CASSLSEAIGYTF
CDR3 DNA: TGTGCCAGCAGCTTGAGTGAAGCCATAGGCTACACCTTC

V gene: TRBV5-1
J gene: TRBJ1-2
clone size: .
CDR3 length: 13
D gene: .
CDR3 protein: CASSLEGGSGYTF
CDR3 DNA: TGCGCCAGCAGCTTGGAAGGGGGTAGTGGCTACACCTTC

V gene: TRBV4-1
J gene: TRBJ2-1
clone size: .
CDR3 length: 15
D gene: .
CDR3 protein: CASSRVPGSYNEQFF
CDR3 DNA: TGCGCCAGCAGCCGAGTCCCGGGGTCCTACAATGAGCAGTTCTTC

V gene: TRBV15
J gene: TRBJ1-6
clone size: .
CDR3 length: 16
D gene: .
CDR3 protein: CATSRQPGSTNSPLHF
CDR3 DNA: TGTGCCACCAGCAGACAACCGGGATCAACTAATTCACCCCTCCACTTT

V gene: TRBV29-1
J gene: TRBJ2-7
clone size: .
CDR3 length: 12
D gene: TRBD2
CDR3 protein: CSGETSGNEQYF
CDR3 DNA: TGCAGCGGAGAGACTAGCGGGAACGAGCAGTACTTC

V gene: TRBV5-6
J gene: TRBJ1-1
clone size: few
CDR3 length: 12
D gene: .
CDR3 protein: CASSLGPFEAFF
CDR3 DNA: TGTGCCAGCAGCTTGGGCCCGTTTGAAGCTTTCTTT

V gene: TRBV4-1
J gene: TRBJ2-3
clone size: .
CDR3 length: 14
D gene: TRBD2
CDR3 protein: CASRVIAGADTQYF
CDR3 DNA: TGCGCCAGCAGGGTGATAGCGGGAGCAGATACGCAGTATTTT

V gene: TRBV5-5
J gene: TRBJ2-3
clone size: .
CDR3 length: 15
D gene: .
CDR3 protein: CASSLRGTATDTQYF
CDR3 DNA: TGTGCCAGCAGCTTGCGCGGGACAGCAACAGATACGCAGTATTTT

V gene: TRBV18
J gene: TRBJ2-7
clone size: .
CDR3 length: 15
D gene: .
CDR3 protein: CASSPTATSSYEQYF
CDR3 DNA: TGTGCCAGCTCTCCAACGGCGACTAGCTCCTACGAGCAGTACTTC

V gene: TRBV4-1
J gene: TRBJ1-4
clone size: .
CDR3 length: 13
D gene: TRBD1
CDR3 protein: CASETGRNEKLFF
CDR3 DNA: TGCGCCAGCGAGACAGGGCGTAATGAAAAACTGTTTTTT

V gene: TRBV5-1
J gene: TRBJ1-2
clone size: .
CDR3 length: 14
D gene: TRBD1
CDR3 protein: CASSLGTGDYGYTF
CDR3 DNA: TGCGCCAGCAGCTTGGGGACAGGCGACTATGGCTACACCTTC

V gene: TRBV5-1
J gene: TRBJ2-1
clone size: .
CDR3 length: 15
D gene: TRBD2
CDR3 protein: CASSPGLAAYNEQFF
CDR3 DNA: TGCGCCAGCAGCCCCGGACTAGCGGCTTACAATGAGCAGTTCTTC

V gene: TRBV6-1
J gene: TRBJ2-7
clone size: few
CDR3 length: 13
D gene: .
CDR3 protein: CASSSDRNYEQYF
CDR3 DNA: TGTGCCAGCAGTTCCGACAGAAACTACGAGCAGTACTTC

V gene: TRBV10-3
J gene: TRBJ1-4
clone size: .
CDR3 length: 16
D gene: .
CDR3 protein: CAISTDSEATNEKLFF
CDR3 DNA: TGTGCCATCAGTACGGACAGTGAAGCAACTAATGAAAAACTGTTTTTT

V gene: TRBV14
J gene: TRBJ1-6
clone size: few
CDR3 length: 14
D gene: .
CDR3 protein: CASSQGTSNSPLHF
CDR3 DNA: TGTGCCAGCAGCCAAGGGACGAGTAATTCACCCCTCCACTTT

V gene: TRBV29-1
J gene: TRBJ2-2
clone size: .
CDR3 length: 13
D gene: .
CDR3 protein: CSVDEGYTGELFF
CDR3 DNA: TGCAGCGTTGATGAAGGGTACACCGGGGAGCTGTTTTTT

V gene: TRBV15
J gene: TRBJ1-1
clone size: .
CDR3 length: 12
D gene: TRBD1
CDR3 protein: CATRGGFSEAFF
CDR3 DNA: TGTGCCACCCGAGGGGGCTTCTCTGAAGCTTTCTTT

V gene: TRBV4-1
J gene: TRBJ1-2
clone size: .
CDR3 length: 16
D gene: .
CDR3 protein: CASSQPDRRMAGGYTF
CDR3 DNA: TGCGCCAGCAGCCAACCAGACAGGCGAATGGCGGGGGGCTACACCTTC

V gene: TRBV2
J gene: TRBJ1-2
clone size: .
CDR3 length: 14
D gene: .
CDR3 protein: CASRDNRDLVGYTF
CDR3 DNA: TGTGCCAGCAGGGACAACAGGGATTTAGTTGGCTACACCTTC

V gene: TRBV5-4
J gene: TRBJ2-3
clone size: .
CDR3 length: 16
D gene: TRBD2
CDR3 protein: CASSKGLADLTDTQYF
CDR3 DNA: TGTGCCAGCAGCAAGGGACTAGCAGACCTCACAGATACGCAGTATTTT

V gene: TRBV10-3
J gene: TRBJ1-2
clone size: .
CDR3 length: 14
D gene: .
CDR3 protein: CAISESGSASGYTF
CDR3 DNA: TGTGCCATCAGTGAGTCGGGCTCAGCGAGTGGCTACACCTTC

V gene: TRBV28
J gene: TRBJ2-7
clone size: .
CDR3 length: 14
D gene: .
CDR3 protein: CASSFMGESYEQYF
CDR3 DNA: TGTGCCAGCAGTTTCATGGGGGAGTCCTACGAGCAGTACTTC

V gene: TRBV10-3
J gene: TRBJ2-2
clone size: .
CDR3 length: 16
D gene: .
CDR3 protein: CAISESGGTNTGELFF
CDR3 DNA: TGTGCCATCAGTGAGTCCGGCGGTACGAACACCGGGGAGCTGTTTTTT

V gene: TRBV28
J gene: TRBJ2-1
clone size: .
CDR3 length: 16
D gene: TRBD2
CDR3 protein: CASSPAARLAGYEQFF
CDR3 DNA: TGTGCCAGCAGTCCGGCGGCCCGGCTAGCGGGGTATGAGCAGTTCTTC

V gene: TRBV6-5
J gene: TRBJ1-3
clone size: .
CDR3 length: 14
D gene: .
CDR3 protein: CASSLLGGGNTIYF
CDR3 DNA: TGTGCCAGCAGTTTATTAGGAGGTGGAAACACCATATATTTT

V gene: TRBV27
J gene: TRBJ2-7
clone size: .
CDR3 length: 15
D gene: TRBD2
CDR3 protein: CASSKGLAGSYEQYF
CDR3 DNA: TGTGCCAGCAGTAAGGGACTAGCGGGATCATACGAGCAGTACTTC

V gene: TRBV9
J gene: TRBJ2-7
clone size: .
CDR3 length: 15
D gene: .
CDR3 protein: CASSVGGLGTYEQYF
CDR3 DNA: TGTGCCAGCAGCGTAGGGGGACTGGGGACCTACGAGCAGTACTTC

V gene: TRBV9
J gene: TRBJ1-4
clone size: .
CDR3 length: 14
D gene: .
CDR3 protein: CASSVGRSYEKLFF
CDR3 DNA: TGTGCCAGCAGCGTGGGACGATCGTATGAAAAACTGTTTTTT

V gene: TRBV9
J gene: TRBJ2-1
clone size: .
CDR3 length: 13
D gene: .
CDR3 protein: CASSASNFGEQFF
CDR3 DNA: TGTGCCAGCAGCGCCTCTAATTTCGGGGAGCAGTTCTTC

V gene: TRBV7-8
J gene: TRBJ1-1
clone size: .
CDR3 length: 13
D gene: TRBD1
CDR3 protein: CASSQTGMAEAFF
CDR3 DNA: TGTGCCAGCAGCCAGACAGGGATGGCTGAAGCTTTCTTT

V gene: TRBV28
J gene: TRBJ2-2
clone size: .
CDR3 length: 16
D gene: TRBD1
CDR3 protein: CASSTPGTGGIGELFF
CDR3 DNA: TGTGCCAGCAGTACACCCGGGACAGGGGGTATCGGGGAGCTGTTTTTT

V gene: TRBV19
J gene: TRBJ1-2
clone size: .
CDR3 length: 13
D gene: .
CDR3 protein: CASSPDNNYGYTF
CDR3 DNA: TGTGCCAGTAGCCCTGACAACAACTATGGCTACACCTTC

V gene: TRBV5-1
J gene: TRBJ2-5
clone size: .
CDR3 length: 16
D gene: .
CDR3 protein: CASSLAPVGAGETQYF
CDR3 DNA: TGCGCCAGCAGCTTGGCCCCGGTAGGGGCTGGGGAGACCCAGTACTTC

V gene: TRBV5-8
J gene: TRBJ1-1
clone size: .
CDR3 length: 14
D gene: .
CDR3 protein: CASSAKTRNTEAFF
CDR3 DNA: TGTGCCAGCAGCGCGAAGACAAGGAACACTGAAGCTTTCTTT

V gene: TRBV4-1
J gene: TRBJ1-5
clone size: .
CDR3 length: 16
D gene: TRBD1
CDR3 protein: CASSQGGQGAYQPQHF
CDR3 DNA: TGCGCCAGCAGCCAAGGGGGACAGGGGGCCTATCAGCCCCAGCATTTT

V gene: TRBV10-3
J gene: TRBJ1-4
clone size: .
CDR3 length: 14
D gene: .
CDR3 protein: CAISESGLGEKLFF
CDR3 DNA: TGTGCCATCAGTGAGTCGGGATTAGGCGAAAAACTGTTTTTT